These 29 T cell receptor beta chains came from one sample sequenced in a study of T cell responses to AZD1222 COVID-19 vaccine. Sequencing used immunoSEQ multiplex PCR; TCRdb keeps in-frame clones, though not all of them. This table holds 150,000 or so clones, under 95% found once. The sample here was peripheral blood, taken on day 0 of AZD1222 vaccination. The source is an adult in good health.

The gene calls are TRBV28 and TRBJ1-2, with no clear D. Between the trimmed V and J ends, which lost 2 bases and 6 bases, there was a span of 13 bases. Germline V gives CDR1 MDHEN, CDR2 SYDVKM. The CDR3 length is 14 residues. The DNA of the CDR3 is TGTGCCAGCAGTTTAGGTCTCTCGCGTAATGGCTACACCTTC. Translation: CASSLGLSRNGYTF.

The chain links TRBV9 to TRBJ2-7; unclear D gene. V was shortened by 4 bases and J by 6 bases, with 20 bases between the two germline ends. The CDR3 is made up of 15 amino acids. Germline V CDR1 and CDR2: SGDLS, YYNGEE. The CDR3 DNA reads TGTGCCAGCAGCTACAGTGTGCAGCATAGTTCCGAGCAGTACTTC. This gives the protein CASSYSVQHSSEQYF.

V gene TRBV7-6 combines with J gene TRBJ2-4, with a weak D call TRBD2 (7 bases). The ends were cut back, 2 bases at V and 7 bases at J, with 18 bases in the middle. CDR3 length: 16 amino acids. CDR1 is SGHVS and CDR2 is FNYEAQ in the germline V gene. This chain's CDR3 is CASSLQRLGRGNIQYF. As DNA, the CDR3 is TGTGCCAGCAGCTTACAGAGACTAGGGAGGGGGAACATTCAGTACTTC.

This clone was seen just once. This chain joins TRBV5-6 and TRBJ1-2, with D possibly matching TRBD1 (5 bases). Germline assignment: CDR1 SGHDT and CDR2 YYEEEE. V lost 0 bases to trimming and J lost 7 bases, with 13 bases between them. The CDR3 is made up of 14 amino acids. CDR3 amino acids: CASSLALGVSGYTF. DNA for the CDR3: TGTGCCAGCAGCTTGGCGTTAGGGGTTTCTGGCTACACCTTC.

This rearrangement joins TRBV5-4 to TRBJ2-7; TRBD2 matches 8 bases. CDR3 size: 15 residues. Germline-derived CDR1 and CDR2 are SGHNT and YYREEE (reference sequence). V dropped 5 bases and J dropped 0; count of bases not matched to a gene: 7. CDR3 residues: CASSSAGTSSYEQYF. The DNA for the CDR3 is TGTGCCAGCAGTTCGGCCGGGACTAGCTCCTACGAGCAGTACTTC.

The chain recombines TRBV19 with TRBJ1-2; TRBD1 might be the D (6 bases). V lost 7 bases and J lost 8, with 11 bases in between. CDR1 and CDR2 from the germline V gene are LNHDA and SQIVND (reference sequence). CDR3 size: 11 residues. The CDR3 loop reads CASNQGPGYTF. CDR3 nucleotide sequence: TGTGCCAGTAATCAGGGGCCCGGCTACACCTTC.

The V call is TRBV27, the J call TRBJ1-2, with D perhaps matching TRBD1 (5 bases). There are 14 residues in the CDR3. CDR1 and CDR2 (germline): MNHEY, SMNVEV (reference sequence). Trimming stripped 4 bases from V and 2 bases from J, with 11 bases between. CDR3 loop: CASSSRAENYGYTF. CDR3 nucleotides: TGTGCCAGCAGTTCCAGGGCGGAGAACTATGGCTACACCTTC.

The genes are TRBV4-1 and TRBJ2-5; unclear D gene. Germline CDR1 reads MGHRA; CDR2 reads YSYEKL. V shed 1 base and J shed 0 bases, with 3 bases lying between them. The CDR3 loop spans 13 amino acids. In nucleotides, the CDR3 is TGCGCCAGCAGCCAAGCGTACCAAGAGACCCAGTACTTC. This gives the protein CASSQAYQETQYF.

This clone was recorded once. V and J are TRBV28 and TRBJ2-1; D remains ambiguous. Germline V gene sequence: CDR1 MDHEN, CDR2 SYDVKM. The CDR3 covers 12 residues. Trimming stripped 2 bases from V and 7 bases from J, with 6 bases between. The CDR3, as DNA: TGTGCCAGCAGTTTAAATGGAAATGAGCAGTTCTTC. It codes for CASSLNGNEQFF.

This chain joins TRBV7-2 and TRBJ2-2; D is perhaps TRBD2 (5 bases). CDR1 and CDR2 (germline): SGHTA, FQGNSA. Deletions cut 3 bases from V and 7 bases from J, with 15 bases between. The CDR3 totals 15 residues. CDR3 region: CASSLRDPGGGELFF. The CDR3, as DNA: TGTGCCAGCAGCTTGAGAGACCCAGGAGGCGGGGAGCTGTTTTTT.

J is TRBJ2-1 and V is TRBV6-2 or TRBV6-3; 10 bases are shared with TRBD2. Per germline, CDR1 MNHEY and CDR2 SVGEGT. V gave up 4 bases and J gave up 5 bases; unmatched junction bases: 5. CDR3 size: 15 residues. CDR3 protein: CASSLAGGRNNEQFF. Written as DNA, the CDR3 is TGTGCCAGCAGTTTAGCGGGGGGCAGGAACAATGAGCAGTTCTTC.

This chain uses TRBV10-3 with TRBJ1-1, with D perhaps matching TRBD1 (6 bases). V was clipped by 0 bases and J by 2 bases, with 10 bases between them. Germline CDR1 ENHRY, CDR2 SYGVKD. The length of the CDR3 is 15 residues. CDR3 DNA: TGTGCCATCAGTGAGTCGACCAGGGGAAACACTGAAGCTTTCTTT. Amino acid sequence: CAISESTRGNTEAFF.

This sequence joins TRBV7-6 and TRBJ2-2; 9 nucleotides agree with TRBD1. Germline CDR1 is SGHVS and CDR2 is FNYEAQ. The CDR3 has 19 amino acids. The V segment lost 3 bases and the J segment 3 bases; nucleotides outside the gene matches: 14. CDR3: CASSFGTGPSVTYTGELFF. The CDR3 DNA is TGTGCCAGCAGCTTCGGGACAGGGCCATCGGTTACTTACACCGGGGAGCTGTTTTTT.

CDR3 residues: CASSFLWDTEAFF. The CDR3 coding sequence is TGCGCCAGCAGCTTTCTCTGGGACACTGAAGCTTTCTTT. This chain uses TRBV5-1 with TRBJ1-1; D is unresolved. V was clipped by 2 bases and J by 3 bases, with 8 bases between them. The V gene's germline CDR1 is SGHRS and CDR2 YFSETQ. The length of the CDR3 is 13 residues.

This clone has more than one count but fewer than ten. V gene TRBV5-1 combines with J gene TRBJ1-1; no firm D call. The CDR3 consists of 15 residues. V dropped 2 bases and J dropped 8 bases, with 19 bases sitting between them. Germline V lookup: CDR1 SGHRS, CDR2 YFSETQ. The CDR3 region is CASSLDFGGAAEAFF. In nucleotides, the CDR3 is TGCGCCAGCAGCTTAGATTTTGGCGGCGCGGCGGAAGCTTTCTTT.

The chain uses TRBV7-9 and TRBJ2-5, with TRBD2 matching over 9 bases. The CDR3 totals 16 residues. V was pared by 5 bases and J by 5 bases, with 12 bases of the junction left unmatched. CDR1 SEHNR and CDR2 FQNEAQ come from the germline V gene (reference sequence). CDR3 loop: CASSGVGGGAGETQYF. In nucleotides, the CDR3 is TGTGCCAGCAGCGGCGTCGGCGGGGGGGCTGGCGAGACCCAGTACTTC.

The chain has TRBV9 and TRBJ2-5, with D maybe TRBD2 (6 bases). The CDR3 is 15 residues long. V lost 0 bases, J lost 5 bases, and 14 bases lay in between. CDR1 and CDR2 (germline): SGDLS, YYNGEE. The CDR3 region is CASSVAGLEGETQYF. The CDR3 region has the DNA TGTGCCAGCAGCGTAGCGGGCCTGGAGGGGGAGACCCAGTACTTC.

The chain has TRBV28 and TRBJ2-1; 7 nucleotides agree with TRBD2. The CDR3 has 17 amino acids. In germline, CDR1 is MDHEN, CDR2 SYDVKM. V lost 5 bases to trimming and J lost 9 bases; unmatched junction nucleotides: 19. This CDR3 reads CASSLQPDWRELAEQFF. The CDR3 DNA sequence: TGTGCCAGCAGTCTGCAACCTGACTGGCGGGAGTTAGCTGAGCAGTTCTTC.

The rearrangement links TRBV25-1 to TRBJ2-2, with D unclear. V shed 1 base and J shed 4 bases, with 16 bases lying between them. The CDR3 has 17 amino acids. Germline values: CDR1 MGHDK, CDR2 SYGVNS. CDR3 in amino acids: CASSESVGSWGTGELFF. The CDR3 DNA reads TGTGCCAGCAGTGAATCAGTAGGGTCTTGGGGCACCGGGGAGCTGTTTTTT.

V gene TRBV7-2 combines with J gene TRBJ2-6; D gene uncertain. The germline V gene has CDR1 SGHTA and CDR2 FQGNSA. The V gene lost 4 bases and the J gene lost 0 bases, with 4 bases spanning the gap. This CDR3 contains 14 residues. CDR3 in amino acids: CASSSYSGANVLTF. In nucleotides, the CDR3 is TGTGCCAGCAGCTCTTACTCTGGGGCCAACGTCCTGACTTTC. Looking up the rest from reference TRBV7-2 and TRBJ2-6 gives the full variable domain: GAGVSQSPSNKVTEKGKDVELRCDPISGHTALYWYRQSLGQGLEFLIYFQGNSAPDKSGLPSDRFSAERTGGSVSTLTIQRTQQEDSAVYLCASSSYSGANVLTFGAGSRLTVL.

This chain links TRBV6-5 with TRBJ2-1, with a weak D call TRBD2 (6 bases). Per the germline V gene, CDR1 is MNHEY and CDR2 is SVGAGI. The CDR3 extends over 14 amino acids. Trimming removed 4 bases from V and 2 bases from J, with 9 bases in between. CDR3 bases: TGTGCCAGCAGTTCACGACTAGCCTACAATGAGCAGTTCTTC. Amino acids: CASSSRLAYNEQFF.

This clone was observed a few times. This chain connects TRBV7-2 to TRBJ1-6; 8 nucleotides match TRBD1. This CDR3 contains 14 residues. CDR1 SGHTA and CDR2 FQGNSA come from the germline V gene. With V trimmed by 5 bases and J by 7 bases, 4 bases remained unmatched. The CDR3 DNA sequence: TGTGCCAGCAGCCAGCGACAGGGGAATTCACCCCTCCACTTT. Translated, it gives CASSQRQGNSPLHF.

The rearrangement links TRBV28 to TRBJ2-7; D is unresolved. CDR1 is MDHEN, CDR2 SYDVKM, per germline. The V end was cut by 3 bases, the J end by 6 bases, with 6 bases between. This CDR3 contains 11 residues. The CDR3 nucleotides are TGTGCCAGCAGTTTTCTCCTCGAGCAGTACTTC. It yields the protein CASSFLLEQYF.

This rearrangement joins TRBV5-4 to TRBJ2-3; possible D gene TRBD2, 5 bases. This CDR3 spans 15 amino acids. The germline gives CDR1 SGHNT, CDR2 YYREEE (reference sequence). V lost 4 bases to trimming and J lost 4 bases, with 16 bases between them. CDR3 region: CASSSGPGEADTQYF. The CDR3 bases are TGTGCCAGCAGCAGCGGACCCGGAGAGGCAGATACGCAGTATTTT.

The chain is built from TRBV7-2 and TRBJ1-3; D is unclear. The germline V gene encodes CDR1 SGHTA and CDR2 FQGNSA. V lost 5 bases, J lost 0 bases, and 8 bases lay in between. There are 14 residues in the CDR3. Here the CDR3 reads CASSASLSGNTIYF. Written as DNA, the CDR3 is TGTGCCAGCAGCGCAAGCCTCTCTGGAAACACCATATATTTT.

There are a few counts of this clone. The chain joins TRBV28 to TRBJ2-5; 7 bases fit TRBD1. Germline CDR1 and CDR2: MDHEN and SYDVKM. This CDR3 is 16 amino acids long. J gave up 4 bases and V 4 bases, and 12 bases lay outside the gene matches. CDR3 in amino acids: CASSSQGVPFGETQYF. The CDR3 DNA reads as TGTGCCAGCAGTTCGCAGGGGGTCCCTTTCGGAGAGACCCAGTACTTC.

This clone was observed once. The chain employs TRBV6-2 or TRBV6-3 and TRBJ2-7; perhaps D is TRBD1 or TRBD2 (5 bases each). Germline V CDR1 and CDR2: MNHEY, SVGEGT. The CDR3 runs 15 residues. The ends were cut back, 3 bases at V and 6 bases at J, with 18 bases in the middle. The CDR3 spells CASSYIRGANSEQYF. The CDR3 bases are TGTGCCAGCAGTTATATAAGGGGAGCAAATTCCGAGCAGTACTTC.

The genes are TRBV29-1 and TRBJ2-3; 10 bases map to TRBD2. Germline V gene lookup returns CDR1 SQVTM and CDR2 ANQGSEA. The CDR3 is 17 residues long. J was trimmed by 4 bases and V by 0 bases; bases with no gene match: 10. CDR3 amino acids: CSVEDRFSGGAADTQYF. CDR3 DNA sequence: TGCAGCGTTGAAGATCGGTTCAGCGGGGGGGCCGCAGATACGCAGTATTTT.

This chain joins TRBV4-3 and TRBJ1-2, with 7 bases aligning to TRBD1. The CDR3 consists of 17 residues. The J segment lost 4 bases and the V segment lost 2 bases, leaving 13 bases of the junction unmatched. Germline CDR1 and CDR2: LGHNA and YSLEER. The CDR3 here is CASSQPHTGTDAYGYTF. As DNA, the CDR3 is TGCGCCAGCAGCCAACCTCACACCGGGACAGATGCCTATGGCTACACCTTC.